What follows are 5 T cell receptor beta chains derived from one specimen sequenced in a study of shared clonotypes between healthy human individuals. Measured with immunoSEQ multiplex PCR; TCRdb has only the in-frame clones, and not every one. In the table there are roughly 2.4 million clones, about 94% of which are singletons. Sequenced: naive CD4+ T cells sorted from blood. Subset of the sample: CD45RA+ positively selected. The receptors stem from a man between 18 and 29 years old in good health.

This chain links TRBV28 with TRBJ2-7, with TRBD1 matching 8 bases. This CDR3 comprises 15 residues. V trimming: 5 bases; J trimming: 3 bases; junction bases outside the gene matches: 9. In germline, CDR1 is MDHEN, CDR2 SYDVKM. CDR3 amino acids: CASSGGQGWNYEQYF. The CDR3 nucleotides read TGTGCCAGCAGTGGAGGACAGGGTTGGAACTACGAGCAGTACTTC.

This chain uses TRBV11-2 with TRBJ1-5, with D possibly being TRBD1 (5 bases). Deletions cut 5 bases from V and 4 bases from J, with 15 bases between. Germline V CDR1 and CDR2: SGHAT, FQNNGV. The CDR3 has 15 residues. Here the CDR3 reads CASSREAGRNQPQHF. The CDR3, as DNA: TGTGCCAGCAGCCGAGAGGCAGGGCGGAATCAGCCCCAGCATTTT.

In its sample, this clone was seen once. Other DNA sequences from this sample encode an identical CDR3 as well. This chain connects TRBV18 to TRBJ2-5; D remains unclear. V dropped 0 bases and J dropped 3 bases, with 5 bases sitting between them. This CDR3 contains 13 residues. Looked up from germline, CDR1 is KGHSH and CDR2 is LQKENI. This CDR3 reads CASSPPNEETQYF. The CDR3 bases are TGTGCCAGCTCACCACCTAACGAAGAGACCCAGTACTTC.

The chain couples TRBV4-3 to TRBJ1-2; no clear D. CDR3 length equals 13 residues. The V and J ends lost 0 bases and 7 bases respectively, with 9 bases between them. Germline V gene data show CDR1 as LGHNA and CDR2 as YSLEER. CDR3 loop: CASSQDLGSGYTF. The CDR3 nucleotides read TGCGCCAGCAGCCAAGATCTTGGGAGTGGCTACACCTTC.

V is TRBV7-2 and J is TRBJ2-1; no definite D call. The V and J ends lost 4 bases and 2 bases respectively, with 18 bases between them. From germline, CDR1 is SGHTA and CDR2 FQGNSA. The CDR3 is made up of 17 amino acids. CDR3 residues: CASSSRPGGLTYNEQFF. The CDR3 DNA sequence: TGTGCCAGCAGCTCCAGGCCGGGTGGGCTCACCTACAATGAGCAGTTCTTC.